These 2 T cell receptor beta chains came from one sample sequenced in a study of control samples from healthy donors and cancer patients. Clones were sequenced by immunoSEQ multiplex PCR, and TCRdb holds only the in-frame ones, with some missing. The table lists some 120,000 clones, 75% to 95% of them singletons. The sample was blood. These receptors all stem from a man in his late teens or twenties in good health.

Concerning this clone: The same CDR3 is also encoded by other DNA sequences in this sample. J is TRBJ2-3 and V is TRBV7-2; possibly TRBD1 for D (6 bases). V was clipped by 1 base and J by 1 base, with 6 bases between them. There are 14 residues in the CDR3. CDR1 SGHTA and CDR2 FQGNSA come from the germline V gene. The CDR3 region has the DNA TGTGCCAGCAGCTTAGGACAGGGCACAGATACGCAGTATTTT. It is translated as CASSLGQGTDTQYF.

The gene calls are TRBV7-9 and TRBJ2-7; no definite D call. The germline V and J ends were trimmed by 5 bases and 4 bases, with 9 bases remaining between them. The CDR3 is 12 residues long. Germline assignment: CDR1 SEHNR and CDR2 FQNEAQ (reference sequence). The CDR3 region is CASSLPQYEQYF. In nucleotides, the CDR3 is TGTGCCAGCAGCCTACCGCAATACGAGCAGTACTTC.